The 9 T cell receptor beta chains below all came from one sample that was sequenced in a study of cytomegalovirus exposure and HLA in healthy donors. A multiplex PCR was run with 60 Vbeta primers and 13 Jbeta primers. The method was immunoSEQ multiplex PCR; TCRdb's version includes in-frame clones alone and lacks a portion of them. Of some 110,000 clones in the sample, 70% to 80% were seen once. Source material: PBMCs. The source of these receptors is a man in his sixties in good health and CMV-seronegative.

The table lists this clone with a few counts. The V call is TRBV6-5, the J call TRBJ1-3; D call uncertain. Trimming left V 4 bases short and J 5 bases short, with 9 bases between. The CDR3 has 13 residues. Germline lookup yields CDR1 MNHEY and CDR2 SVGAGI. The CDR3 DNA follows: TGTGCCAGCAGTTCCGAGTATCGAAACACCATATATTTT. It specifies CASSSEYRNTIYF.

In nucleotides, the CDR3 is TGCGCCAGCAGCTTGGCCCTAGCGGGGGGATGGGATACGCAGTATTTT. It encodes CASSLALAGGWDTQYF. The rearrangement links TRBV5-1 to TRBJ2-3; the match to TRBD2 covers 11 bases. This CDR3 region has 16 residues. Trimming removed 0 bases from V and 6 bases from J; junction bases left unmatched: 6. Per the germline V gene, CDR1 is SGHRS and CDR2 is YFSETQ. Combining the CDR3 with reference TRBV5-1 and TRBJ2-3 gives the whole variable domain KAGVTQTPRYLIKTRGQQVTLSCSPISGHRSVSWYQQTPGQGLQFLFEYFSETQRNKGNFPGRFSGRQFSNSRSEMNVSTLELGDSALYLCASSLALAGGWDTQYFGPGTRLTVL.

CDR3 sequence (DNA): TGTGCCAGCAGTCGGGACACTACCTACGAGCAGTACTTC. It codes for CASSRDTTYEQYF. The chain uses TRBV6-6 and TRBJ2-7; TRBD1 might be the D (6 bases). The CDR3 is 13 residues long. Germline V lookup: CDR1 MNHNY, CDR2 SVGAGI (reference sequence). The V end was cut by 5 bases, the J end by 2 bases, with 10 bases between.

The chain uses TRBV4-3 and TRBJ2-4; D perhaps matches TRBD2 (6 bases). Germline CDR1 LGHNA, CDR2 YSLEER. The CDR3 has 15 amino acids. V lost 1 base to trimming and J lost 4 bases, with 11 bases between them. The CDR3 sequence is CASSQVGGAKNIQYF. In DNA, the CDR3 is TGCGCCAGCAGCCAAGTTGGAGGGGCGAAAAACATTCAGTACTTC.

A single count supports this clone. J is TRBJ2-7 and V is TRBV11-2, with a tentative D call TRBD1 (6 bases). CDR1 is SGHAT, CDR2 FQNNGV, per germline. Deletions cut 5 bases from V and 3 bases from J, with 11 bases between. The CDR3 extends over 13 amino acids. This chain's CDR3 is CASSLNRVYEQYF. In nucleotides, the CDR3 is TGTGCCAGCAGCCTCAACAGGGTCTACGAGCAGTACTTC. Using reference TRBV11-2 and TRBJ2-7 for the parts outside the CDR3, the full variable domain is EAGVAQSPRYKIIEKRQSVAFWCNPISGHATLYWYQQILGQGPKLLIQFQNNGVVDDSQLPKDRFSAERLKGVDSTLKIQPAKLEDSAVYLCASSLNRVYEQYFGPGTRLTVT.

The chain employs TRBV15 and TRBJ1-5; tentatively, D is TRBD1 (6 bases). CDR3 size: 15 residues. Trimming left V 8 bases short and J 4 bases short, with 18 bases between. From germline, CDR1 is LNHNV and CDR2 YYDKDF (reference sequence). The CDR3 protein is CATRTGTSVNQPQHF. In nucleotides, the CDR3 is TGTGCCACCCGTACTGGGACATCGGTAAATCAGCCCCAGCATTTT.

This chain connects TRBV5-6 to TRBJ2-5; 10 nucleotides agree with TRBD2. Per germline, CDR1 SGHDT and CDR2 YYEEEE. Losses at the gene ends were 3 bases for V and 0 bases for J; bases not matched to a gene: 8. The CDR3 is made up of 17 amino acids. CDR3 sequence reads: CASSSGLAAPHQETQYF. DNA for the CDR3: TGTGCCAGCAGCTCTGGACTAGCGGCTCCCCACCAAGAGACCCAGTACTTC.

The chain has TRBV5-1 and TRBJ1-1; perhaps TRBD1 as D (5 bases). The germline gives CDR1 SGHRS, CDR2 YFSETQ. CDR3 length equals 14 residues. Trimming took off 2 bases at V and 0 bases at J, with 8 bases between the two ends. CDR3 bases: TGCGCCAGCAGCTTAACAGGACTGAACACTGAAGCTTTCTTT. As protein: CASSLTGLNTEAFF.

This clone was found once. The V and J genes are TRBV6-6 and TRBJ1-1, with unresolved D. CDR1 and CDR2 from the germline V gene are MNHNY and SVGAGI (reference sequence). This CDR3 is 12 amino acids long. V lost 7 bases and J lost 3, with 9 bases in between. The CDR3 DNA follows: TGTGCCAGCAACACGATGGACACTGAAGCTTTCTTT. This encodes CASNTMDTEAFF.